Presented here are 27 T cell receptor beta chains from one specimen sequenced in a study of cytomegalovirus exposure and HLA in healthy donors. Primers included in the PCR were 60 Vbeta and 13 Jbeta primers. Assay used: immunoSEQ multiplex PCR; TCRdb lists only in-frame clones, some missing. The repertoire holds about 90,000 clones, roughly 80% seen once, with 2% to 2.5% in the top ten. The sample consisted of PBMCs. These receptors were taken from a man aged 18 to 29 in good health and CMV-seronegative.

This sequence joins TRBV19 and TRBJ1-1; D not resolved. The germline V and J ends were trimmed by 3 bases and 1 base, with 6 bases remaining between them. CDR1 and CDR2 from the germline V gene are LNHDA and SQIVND (reference sequence). CDR3 length equals 13 residues. In DNA, the CDR3 is TGTGCCAGTAGTATCGTCTGGAACACTGAAGCTTTCTTT. Its protein product is CASSIVWNTEAFF.

The rearrangement links TRBV28 to TRBJ1-6; 8 positions match TRBD1. CDR3 length equals 15 residues. Germline CDR1 MDHEN, CDR2 SYDVKM. V gave up 6 bases and J gave up 7 bases; unmatched junction bases: 8. In DNA, the CDR3 is TGTGCCAGCAGGCCTGGACAGGGTCTCAATTCACCCCTCCACTTT. Its protein is CASRPGQGLNSPLHF.

The rearrangement joins TRBV6-1 to TRBJ2-7; 7 nucleotides align to TRBD1. This CDR3 spans 16 amino acids. Unmatched junction bases numbered 9, after V lost 2 bases and J lost 2 bases. Germline V gene data show CDR1 as MNHNS and CDR2 as SASEGT. The CDR3 DNA reads as TGTGCCAGCAGTGAAATAGGGACAGTTAGCACCTACGAGCAGTACTTC. Translation gives CASSEIGTVSTYEQYF.

The CDR3 DNA is TGCGCCAGCAGCTTGGCCCTGGCAGGGGACACTGAAGCTTTCTTT. It yields the protein CASSLALAGDTEAFF. The chain links TRBV5-1 to TRBJ1-1; D is perhaps TRBD1 (6 bases). Germline V CDR1 and CDR2: SGHRS, YFSETQ. The CDR3 runs to 15 residues. V was trimmed by 0 bases and J by 3 bases, leaving 12 bases between them.

This clone was observed a single time. The V and J genes are TRBV27 and TRBJ2-5, with 11 positions matching TRBD2. CDR1 is MNHEY, CDR2 SMNVEV, per germline (reference sequence). The CDR3 has 16 residues. Trimming at V came to 0 bases and at J to 6 bases, leaving 6 bases not matched to a gene. The CDR3 region has the DNA TGTGCCAGCAGTTTATCGACTAGCGGGGTTCGAAAGACCCAGTACTTC. Protein product: CASSLSTSGVRKTQYF.

This clone was seen a few times. The chain couples TRBV4-2 to TRBJ2-6, with 10 bases identical to TRBD2. V shed 2 bases and J 3 bases; nucleotides not matched to a gene: 4. Germline CDR1 and CDR2: LGHNA and YNFKEQ. The CDR3 sequence is 17 residues long. The CDR3 sequence: CASSQLAGAFGANVLTF. DNA of the CDR3: TGTGCCAGCAGCCAACTAGCGGGAGCTTTTGGGGCCAACGTCCTGACTTTC.

Here the CDR3 DNA reads TGTGCCAGCAGTTATGATGTCGGGGTCACTGAAGCTTTCTTT. It codes for CASSYDVGVTEAFF. The chain couples TRBV6-6 to TRBJ1-1; no definite D call. Germline V gene lookup returns CDR1 MNHNY and CDR2 SVGAGI (reference sequence). V was clipped by 3 bases and J by 4 bases, with 12 bases between them. This CDR3 spans 14 amino acids.

CDR3 amino acids: CASSTGTGQGLYEQYF. DNA of the CDR3: TGTGCCAGCAGCACTGGAACGGGACAGGGCCTCTACGAGCAGTACTTC. The chain joins TRBV28 to TRBJ2-7, with 9 nucleotides matching TRBD1. V trimming: 6 bases; J trimming: 3 bases; junction bases outside the gene matches: 12. The germline V gene has CDR1 MDHEN and CDR2 SYDVKM. There are 16 residues in the CDR3. The entire variable domain, with the rest obtained from reference TRBV28 and TRBJ2-7, is as follows: DVKVTQSSRYLVKRTGEKVFLECVQDMDHENMFWYRQDPGLGLRLIYFSYDVKMKEKGDIPEGYSVSREKKERFSLILESASTNQTSMYLCASSTGTGQGLYEQYFGPGTRLTVT.

The chain is built from TRBV10-3 and TRBJ2-5, with D maybe TRBD1 (6 bases). This CDR3 region has 12 residues. The germline CDR1 and CDR2 sequences are ENHRY and SYGVKD. Trimming removed 6 bases from V and 5 bases from J, with 10 bases in between. The CDR3 bases are TGTGCCATCAGACAGGGAAGGGAGACCCAGTACTTC. Translating gives CAIRQGRETQYF.

The J gene is TRBJ2-1, the V gene TRBV19, with 9 bases fitting TRBD2. CDR1 and CDR2 from the germline V gene are LNHDA and SQIVND (reference sequence). V dropped 2 bases and J dropped 2; count of bases not matched to a gene: 10. The CDR3 runs to 18 residues. In DNA form, the CDR3 reads TGTGCCAGTAGTATACATGTCAAGCGGGAGGCGACCTACAATGAGCAGTTCTTC. Protein sequence: CASSIHVKREATYNEQFF.

CDR3 sequence: CASTLRGGADTQYF. The CDR3 coding sequence is TGTGCCAGTACATTAAGGGGCGGCGCAGATACGCAGTATTTT. The J gene is TRBJ2-3, the V gene TRBV19, with a tentative D call TRBD1 (5 bases). V gave up 7 bases and J gave up 4 bases, with 15 bases separating them. Germline CDR1 and CDR2: LNHDA and SQIVND (reference sequence). This CDR3 is built from 14 residues.

This chain links TRBV2 with TRBJ2-3; maybe TRBD2 (5 bases). The V and J ends lost 4 bases and 5 bases respectively, with 10 bases between them. In germline, CDR1 is SNHLY, CDR2 FYNNEI. The CDR3 has 13 residues. The DNA of the CDR3 is TGTGCCAGCAGTGGAGCAGCGGAAGATACGCAGTATTTT. Protein sequence: CASSGAAEDTQYF. Looking up the rest from reference TRBV2 and TRBJ2-3 gives the full variable domain: EPEVTQTPSHQVTQMGQEVILRCVPISNHLYFYWYRQILGQKVEFLVSFYNNEISEKSEIFDDQFSVERPDGSNFTLKIRSTKLEDSAMYFCASSGAAEDTQYFGPGTRLTVL.

The table lists this clone with a count of one. In DNA, the CDR3 is TGTGCCAGCAGCCCACAGGGGGCACATGAAAAACTGTTTTTT. Translation gives CASSPQGAHEKLFF. The chain recombines TRBV7-6 with TRBJ1-4; 9 positions agree with TRBD1. CDR3 length equals 14 residues. Germline V gene data show CDR1 as SGHVS and CDR2 as FNYEAQ. V dropped 5 bases and J dropped 6; count of bases not matched to a gene: 4.

The chain recombines TRBV19 with TRBJ1-4; 9 nucleotides line up with TRBD1. This CDR3 contains 13 residues. Looked up from germline, CDR1 is LNHDA and CDR2 is SQIVND (reference sequence). The ends lost 6 bases at V and 8 bases at J; junction bases unmatched: 4. The CDR3, as DNA: TGTGCCAGTAGCGGGACAGGGAAAGAAAAACTGTTTTTT. Translating it yields CASSGTGKEKLFF.

The chain uses TRBV18 and TRBJ1-1, with 9 bases identical to TRBD1. The junction had 4 bases not matched to a gene; V was cut back by 4 bases and J by 4 bases. This CDR3 contains 14 residues. Germline V CDR1 and CDR2: KGHSH, LQKENI. The CDR3 DNA sequence: TGTGCCAGCTCACAACAGGGGGCTGGCACTGAAGCTTTCTTT. Encoded protein: CASSQQGAGTEAFF. Full variable domain (remainder filled in from reference TRBV18 and TRBJ1-1): NAGVMQNPRHLVRRRGQEARLRCSPMKGHSHVYWYRQLPEEGLKFMVYLQKENIIDESGMPKERFSAEFPKEGPSILRIQQVVRGDSAAYFCASSQQGAGTEAFFGQGTRLTVV.

The V gene is TRBV6-4, the J gene TRBJ2-1; D possibly corresponds to TRBD1 (5 bases). Germline V gives CDR1 MRHNA, CDR2 SNTAGT. The CDR3 spans 12 residues. Trimming left V 2 bases short and J 10 bases short, with 9 bases between. The DNA for the CDR3 is TGTGCCAGCAGTGACAGGGGTATCGAGCAGTTCTTC. It specifies CASSDRGIEQFF.

The chain links TRBV19 to TRBJ1-1; possible D gene TRBD1, 5 bases. In germline, CDR1 is LNHDA, CDR2 SQIVND (reference sequence). This CDR3 region has 15 residues. Trimming took 5 bases from V and 1 from J, leaving 14 bases between them. The CDR3 spells CASSAYTQGNTEAFF. CDR3 in DNA: TGTGCCAGTAGTGCCTACACCCAGGGGAACACTGAAGCTTTCTTT.

The genes are TRBV15 and TRBJ2-2; D gene unclear. V was trimmed by 0 bases and J by 6 bases, leaving 8 bases between them. CDR3 size: 14 residues. The germline V gene encodes CDR1 LNHNV and CDR2 YYDKDF (reference sequence). CDR3 nucleotides: TGTGCCACCAGCAGAGAGAGATTACCCGGGGAGCTGTTTTTT. It yields the protein CATSRERLPGELFF.

V and J are TRBV7-8 and TRBJ1-1; perhaps TRBD1 as D (5 bases). V was cut by 5 bases and J by 4 bases, with 17 bases left in between. CDR3 length: 15 amino acids. Looked up from germline, CDR1 is SGHVS and CDR2 is FQNEAQ. The CDR3 DNA sequence: TGTGCCAGCAGCGGACCTGGGGCGGCGAGCACTGAAGCTTTCTTT. It encodes CASSGPGAASTEAFF.

This clone was counted a few times. The CDR3 DNA follows: TGCGCCACCAGGGTCGGGAACACTGAAGCTTTCTTT. Its translation is CATRVGNTEAFF. The gene calls are TRBV10-2 and TRBJ1-1; D might be TRBD1 (5 bases). This CDR3 is 12 amino acids long. Between the trimmed V and J ends, which lost 10 bases and 1 base, there was a span of 10 bases. From germline, CDR1 is WSHSY and CDR2 SAAADI.

The chain has TRBV10-3 and TRBJ2-1, with D unresolved. Germline-derived CDR1 and CDR2 are ENHRY and SYGVKD. V lost 6 bases and J lost 7, with 7 bases in between. The CDR3 covers 11 residues. This CDR3 reads CAISPGNEQFF. CDR3 sequence (DNA): TGTGCCATCAGCCCCGGGAATGAGCAGTTCTTC.

The CDR3 is CASSKDEARNQPQHF. The CDR3 DNA reads TGTGCCAGCAGCAAAGACGAGGCCCGCAATCAGCCCCAGCATTTT. The chain has TRBV21-1 and TRBJ1-5. TRBV21-1 has pseudogene status. This CDR3 contains 15 residues.

This clone was seen more than once but under ten times. V gene TRBV4-1 combines with J gene TRBJ2-5, with D perhaps TRBD2 (6 bases). From germline, CDR1 is MGHRA and CDR2 YSYEKL. This CDR3 spans 13 amino acids. Trimming removed 4 bases from V and 1 base from J, with 7 bases in between. CDR3: CASSLGGQETQYF. The CDR3 nucleotides read TGCGCCAGCAGCCTCGGGGGCCAAGAGACCCAGTACTTC.

J is TRBJ1-1 and V is TRBV5-4; maybe TRBD1 (5 bases). This CDR3 spans 13 amino acids. V was trimmed by 4 bases and J by 4 bases, leaving 11 bases between them. Germline loops: CDR1 SGHNT, CDR2 YYREEE (reference sequence). In DNA form, the CDR3 reads TGTGCCAGCAGCACTCCAGGGTCCACTGAAGCTTTCTTT. Amino acid sequence: CASSTPGSTEAFF.

The chain links TRBV5-1 to TRBJ2-5; TRBD1 aligns across 9 bases. The tail of the sequence fits TRBJ2-7 better, so the J call may be wrong. The CDR3 contains 15 residues. Germline lookup yields CDR1 SGHRS and CDR2 YFSETQ. This CDR3 is CASSFLGQGSYEQYF. CDR3 DNA sequence: TGCGCCAGCAGCTTTCTCGGACAGGGGTCCTACGAGCAGTACTTC.

The genes are TRBV7-6 and TRBJ2-1; a weak D match, TRBD2 (6 bases). Germline lookup yields CDR1 SGHVS and CDR2 FNYEAQ. V lost 5 bases and J 9 bases, leaving 14 bases between the germline ends. CDR3 size: 13 residues. This chain's CDR3 is CASSLDYMVEQFF. CDR3 DNA sequence: TGTGCCAGCAGCCTGGACTATATGGTTGAGCAGTTCTTC.

A word on this clone: The sample contains more than one DNA sequence encoding this CDR3. The rearrangement uses TRBV6-1 and TRBJ2-7; TRBD1 agrees at 8 bases. Germline V CDR1 and CDR2: MNHNS, SASEGT. This CDR3 is 15 amino acids long. J lost 2 bases, V lost 5 bases, and 8 bases had no gene match. CDR3 loop: CASSTQSGGAYEQYF. The CDR3 DNA follows: TGTGCCAGCAGTACTCAATCAGGGGGCGCCTACGAGCAGTACTTC.